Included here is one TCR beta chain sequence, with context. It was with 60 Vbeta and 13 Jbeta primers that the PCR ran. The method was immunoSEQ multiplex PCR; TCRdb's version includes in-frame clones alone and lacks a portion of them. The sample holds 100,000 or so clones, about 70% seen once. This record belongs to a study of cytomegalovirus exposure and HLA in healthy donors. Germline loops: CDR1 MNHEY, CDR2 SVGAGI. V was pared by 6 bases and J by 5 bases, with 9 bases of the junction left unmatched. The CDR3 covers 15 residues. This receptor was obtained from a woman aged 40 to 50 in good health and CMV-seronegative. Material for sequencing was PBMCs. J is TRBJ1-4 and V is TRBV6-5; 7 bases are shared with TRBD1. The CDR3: CASRPSGGRNEKLFF. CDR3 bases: TGTGCCAGCAGACCCTCAGGGGGAAGAAATGAAAAACTGTTTTTT.